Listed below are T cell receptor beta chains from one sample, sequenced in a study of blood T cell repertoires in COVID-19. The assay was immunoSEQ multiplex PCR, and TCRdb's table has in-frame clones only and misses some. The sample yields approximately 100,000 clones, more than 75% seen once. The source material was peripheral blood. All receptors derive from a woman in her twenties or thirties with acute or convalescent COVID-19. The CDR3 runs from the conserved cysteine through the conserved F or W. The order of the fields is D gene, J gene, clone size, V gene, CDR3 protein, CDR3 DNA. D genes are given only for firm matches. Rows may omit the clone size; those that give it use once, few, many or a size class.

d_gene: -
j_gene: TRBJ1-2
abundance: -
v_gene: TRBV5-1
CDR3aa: CASSPDLLLYGYTF
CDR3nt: TGCGCCAGCAGCCCCGACTTACTACTCTATGGCTACACCTTC

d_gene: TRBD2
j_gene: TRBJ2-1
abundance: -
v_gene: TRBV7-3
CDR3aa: CASSQGASGHYNEQFF
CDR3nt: TGTGCCAGCAGCCAAGGGGCTAGCGGCCACTACAATGAGCAGTTCTTC

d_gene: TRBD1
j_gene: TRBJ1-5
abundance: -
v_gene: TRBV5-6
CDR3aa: CASSLDIGGAGQPQHF
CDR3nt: TGTGCCAGCAGCTTGGATATAGGGGGCGCGGGTCAGCCCCAGCATTTT

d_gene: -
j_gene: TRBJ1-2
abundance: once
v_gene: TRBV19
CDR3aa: CASSMDRSMGYTF
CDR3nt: TGTGCCAGTAGTATGGACAGAAGTATGGGCTACACCTTC

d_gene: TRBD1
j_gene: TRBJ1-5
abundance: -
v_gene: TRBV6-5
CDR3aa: CASSLNRGVGNQPQHF
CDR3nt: TGTGCCAGCAGTTTGAACAGGGGAGTGGGCAATCAGCCCCAGCATTTT

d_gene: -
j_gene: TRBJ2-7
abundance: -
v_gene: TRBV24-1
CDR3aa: CATSGAGTTYEQYF
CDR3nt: TGTGCCACCAGTGGGGCGGGAACTACCTACGAGCAGTACTTC

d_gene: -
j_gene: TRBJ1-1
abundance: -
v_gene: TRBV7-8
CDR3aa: CASTHFRGNTEAFF
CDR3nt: TGTGCCAGCACTCACTTCAGGGGTAACACTGAAGCTTTCTTT

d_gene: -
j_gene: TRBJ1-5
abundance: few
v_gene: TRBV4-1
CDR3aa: CASSQILSGYFNQPQHF
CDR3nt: TGCGCCAGCAGCCAGATCCTATCAGGTTACTTCAATCAGCCCCAGCATTTT

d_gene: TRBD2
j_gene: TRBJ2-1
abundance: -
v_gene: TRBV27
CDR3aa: CASSLPPRWAGGPTDNEQFF
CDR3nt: TGTGCCAGCAGTTTACCCCCCAGGTGGGCGGGGGGCCCAACGGACAATGAGCAGTTCTTC

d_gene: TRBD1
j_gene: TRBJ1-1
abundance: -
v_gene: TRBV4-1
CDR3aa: CASSQGTNGRQGTEAFF
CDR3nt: TGCGCCAGCAGCCAAGGGACAAACGGTCGACAGGGCACTGAAGCTTTCTTT

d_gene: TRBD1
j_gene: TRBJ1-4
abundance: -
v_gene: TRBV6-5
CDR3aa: CASSYRQGRNEKLFF
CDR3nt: TGTGCCAGCAGTTATAGACAGGGCCGTAATGAAAAACTGTTTTTT

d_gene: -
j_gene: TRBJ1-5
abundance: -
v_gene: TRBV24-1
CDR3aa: CATSDGRQALFNQPQHF
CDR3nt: TGTGCCACCAGTGACGGACGACAGGCGCTCTTCAATCAGCCCCAGCATTTT

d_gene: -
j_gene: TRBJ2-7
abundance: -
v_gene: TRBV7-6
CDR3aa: CASSSTSYEQYF
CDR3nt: TGTGCCAGCAGCTCTACTAGCTACGAGCAGTACTTC

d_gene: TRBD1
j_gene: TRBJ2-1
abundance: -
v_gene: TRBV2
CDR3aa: CASSDAGGPYNEQFF
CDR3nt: TGTGCCAGCAGTGACGCAGGGGGCCCCTACAATGAGCAGTTCTTC

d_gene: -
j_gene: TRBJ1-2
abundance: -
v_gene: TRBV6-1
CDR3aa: CASSGAGKATNYGYTF
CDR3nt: TGTGCCAGCAGTGGGGCAGGGAAAGCGACTAACTATGGCTACACCTTC

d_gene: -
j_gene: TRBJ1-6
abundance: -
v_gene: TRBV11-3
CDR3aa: CASSLARDSPLHF
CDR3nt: TGTGCCAGCAGCTTAGCCCGTGATTCACCCCTCCACTTT

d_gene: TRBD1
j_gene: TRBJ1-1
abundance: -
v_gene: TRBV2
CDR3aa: CASSGQGYTEAFF
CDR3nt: TGTGCCAGCAGTGGACAGGGTTACACTGAAGCTTTCTTT

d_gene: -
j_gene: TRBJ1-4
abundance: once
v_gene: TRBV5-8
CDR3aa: CASSLETFGTNEKLFF
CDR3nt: TGTGCCAGCAGCTTGGAGACTTTTGGGACTAATGAAAAACTGTTTTTT

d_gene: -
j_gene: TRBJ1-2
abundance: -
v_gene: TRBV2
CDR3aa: CASSNPLYGYTF
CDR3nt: TGTGCCAGCAGTAACCCACTCTATGGCTACACCTTC

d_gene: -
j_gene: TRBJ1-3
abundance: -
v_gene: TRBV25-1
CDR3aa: CASSESGGNTIYF
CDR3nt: TGTGCCAGCAGTGAATCGGGTGGAAACACCATATATTTT

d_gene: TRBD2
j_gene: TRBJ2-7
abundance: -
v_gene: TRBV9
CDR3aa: CASSGGLAALSYEQYF
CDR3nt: TGTGCCAGCAGCGGCGGACTAGCGGCGCTCTCCTACGAGCAGTACTTC

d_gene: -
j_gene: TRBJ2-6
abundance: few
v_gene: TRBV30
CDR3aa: CAWSVRASGANVLTF
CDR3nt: TGTGCCTGGAGTGTACGAGCCTCTGGGGCCAACGTCCTGACTTTC

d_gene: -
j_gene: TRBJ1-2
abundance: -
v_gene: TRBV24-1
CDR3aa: CATSDSPEGGDYGYTF
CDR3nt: TGTGCCACCAGTGATTCACCCGAGGGGGGGGACTATGGCTACACCTTC

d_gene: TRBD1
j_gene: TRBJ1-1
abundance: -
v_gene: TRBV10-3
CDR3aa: CAISDPGTGRTEAFF
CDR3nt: TGTGCCATCAGTGATCCCGGGACAGGGCGGACTGAAGCTTTCTTT

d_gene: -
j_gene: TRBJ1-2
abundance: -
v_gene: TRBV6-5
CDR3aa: CASSYEITGQYYGYTF
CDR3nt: TGTGCCAGCAGTTACGAAATTACAGGGCAGTACTATGGCTACACCTTC

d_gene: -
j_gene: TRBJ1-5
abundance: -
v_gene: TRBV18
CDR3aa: CASSDGLNQPQHF
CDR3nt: TGTGCCAGCTCAGACGGACTCAATCAGCCCCAGCATTTT

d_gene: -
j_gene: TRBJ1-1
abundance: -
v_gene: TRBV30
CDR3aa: CAWSLAGLTEAFF
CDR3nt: TGTGCCTGGAGTCTGGCGGGGCTCACTGAAGCTTTCTTT

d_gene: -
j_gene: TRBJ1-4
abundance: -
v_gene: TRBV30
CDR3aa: CAWSRGGSEKLFF
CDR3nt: TGTGCCTGGAGTCGCGGTGGGAGTGAAAAACTGTTTTTT

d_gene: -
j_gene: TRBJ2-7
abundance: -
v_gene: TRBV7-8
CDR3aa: CASSLSSRESYEQYF
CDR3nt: TGTGCCAGCAGCTTATCCTCCAGGGAATCCTACGAGCAGTACTTC

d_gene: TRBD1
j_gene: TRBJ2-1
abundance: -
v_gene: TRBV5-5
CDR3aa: CASSIDRAVYNEQFF
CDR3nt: TGTGCCAGCAGCATTGACAGGGCCGTCTACAATGAGCAGTTCTTC

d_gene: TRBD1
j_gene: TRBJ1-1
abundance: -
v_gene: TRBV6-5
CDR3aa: CASSDRGSNRGAFF
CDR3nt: TGTGCCAGCAGCGACAGGGGGTCCAACAGGGGAGCTTTCTTT

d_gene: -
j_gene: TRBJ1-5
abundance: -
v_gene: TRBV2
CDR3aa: CASSEAGQLNQPQHF
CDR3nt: TGTGCCAGCAGTGAAGCGGGCCAGTTAAATCAGCCCCAGCATTTT

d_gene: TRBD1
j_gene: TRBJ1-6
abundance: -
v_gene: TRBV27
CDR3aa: CASSLGTGINSPLHF
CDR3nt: TGTGCCAGCAGTTTAGGGACAGGAATTAATTCACCCCTCCACTTT

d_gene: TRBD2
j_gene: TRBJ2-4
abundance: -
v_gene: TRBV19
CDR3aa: CASTPTGGASVQYF
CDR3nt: TGTGCCAGTACACCAACGGGAGGGGCCAGCGTTCAGTACTTC

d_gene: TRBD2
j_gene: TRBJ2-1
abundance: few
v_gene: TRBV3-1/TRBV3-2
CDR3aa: CASSPVPGTSANNEQFF
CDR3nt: TGTGCCAGCAGCCCGGTACCCGGGACTAGCGCAAACAATGAGCAGTTCTTC

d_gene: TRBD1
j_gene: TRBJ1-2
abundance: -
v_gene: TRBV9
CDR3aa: CASSVGQGGNYGYTF
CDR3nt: TGTGCCAGCAGCGTAGGACAGGGGGGAAACTATGGCTACACCTTC

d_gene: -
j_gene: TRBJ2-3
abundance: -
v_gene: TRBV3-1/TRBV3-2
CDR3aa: CASSQVHRGTDTQYF
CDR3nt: TGTGCCAGCAGCCAAGTTCACAGGGGCACAGATACGCAGTATTTT

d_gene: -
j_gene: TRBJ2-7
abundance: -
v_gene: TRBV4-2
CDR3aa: CASSQEDRKRASYEQYF
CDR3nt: TGTGCCAGCAGCCAAGAGGACCGGAAGAGGGCCTCCTACGAGCAGTACTTC

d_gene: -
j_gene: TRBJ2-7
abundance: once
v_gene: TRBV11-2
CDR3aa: CASSLGREDPYEQYF
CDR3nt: TGTGCCAGCAGCTTAGGCAGGGAAGACCCCTACGAGCAGTACTTC

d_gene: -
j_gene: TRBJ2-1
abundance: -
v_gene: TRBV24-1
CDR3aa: CATSDLSREVNEQFF
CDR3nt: TGTGCCACCAGTGATTTGTCCAGGGAAGTCAATGAGCAGTTCTTC

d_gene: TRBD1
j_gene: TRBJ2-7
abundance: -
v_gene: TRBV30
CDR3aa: CAWSPGQGGDEQYF
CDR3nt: TGTGCCTGGAGTCCTGGACAGGGCGGCGACGAGCAGTACTTC

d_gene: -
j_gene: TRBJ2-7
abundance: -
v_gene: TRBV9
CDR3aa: CASSVATGTGYEQYF
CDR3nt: TGTGCCAGCAGCGTAGCTACAGGGACCGGCTACGAGCAGTACTTC

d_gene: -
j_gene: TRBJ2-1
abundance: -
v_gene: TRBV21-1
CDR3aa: CASSKGDRPVLYNEQFF
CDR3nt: TGTGCCAGCAGCAAAGGGGACAGGCCCGTTTTGTACAATGAGCAGTTCTTC

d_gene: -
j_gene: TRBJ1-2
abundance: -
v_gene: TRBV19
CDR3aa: CASSFSENYGYTF
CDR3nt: TGTGCCAGTTCGTTCTCAGAAAACTATGGCTACACCTTC

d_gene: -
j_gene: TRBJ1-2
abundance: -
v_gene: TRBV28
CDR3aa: CASSFHQGYGYTF
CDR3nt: TGTGCCAGCAGTTTTCACCAGGGCTATGGCTACACCTTC

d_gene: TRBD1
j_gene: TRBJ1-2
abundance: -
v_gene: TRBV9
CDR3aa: CASGISPGQDPNYGYTF
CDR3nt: TGTGCCAGCGGCATTTCTCCGGGACAGGATCCTAACTATGGCTACACCTTC

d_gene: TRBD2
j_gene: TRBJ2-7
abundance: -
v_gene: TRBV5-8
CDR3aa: CASSSGLAGLYEQYF
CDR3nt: TGTGCCAGCAGTTCGGGACTAGCGGGGCTCTACGAGCAGTACTTC

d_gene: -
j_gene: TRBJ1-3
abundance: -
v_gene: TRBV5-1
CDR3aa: CASSRDSGTGNTIYF
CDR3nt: TGCGCCAGCAGTCGGGACTCGGGGACGGGAAACACCATATATTTT

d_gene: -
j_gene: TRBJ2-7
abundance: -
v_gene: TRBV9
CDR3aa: CASSVGGSYEQYF
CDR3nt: TGTGCCAGCAGCGTAGGAGGGTCCTACGAGCAGTACTTC

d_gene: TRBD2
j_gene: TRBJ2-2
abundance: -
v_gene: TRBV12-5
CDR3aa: CASGLVQTSGDVTGELFF
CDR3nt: TGTGCTAGTGGTTTGGTTCAAACTAGCGGGGATGTTACCGGGGAGCTGTTTTTT

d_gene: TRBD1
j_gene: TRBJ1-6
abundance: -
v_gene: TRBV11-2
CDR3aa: CASSSGQGNSPLHF
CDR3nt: TGTGCCAGCAGCTCGGGACAGGGGAATTCACCCCTCCACTTT

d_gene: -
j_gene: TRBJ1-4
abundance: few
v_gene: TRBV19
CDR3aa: CASSTDRSATNEKLFF
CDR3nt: TGTGCCAGTAGTACCGACAGGTCTGCAACTAATGAAAAACTGTTTTTT

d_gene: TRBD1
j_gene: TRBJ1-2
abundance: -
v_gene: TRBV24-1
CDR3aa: CATSDSDRLDGYTF
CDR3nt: TGTGCCACCAGTGACTCGGACAGGCTTGATGGCTACACCTTC

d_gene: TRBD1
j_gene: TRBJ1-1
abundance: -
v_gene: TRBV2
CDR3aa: CASRGSGGSTEAFF
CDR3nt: TGTGCCAGCAGGGGGTCAGGGGGCTCGACTGAAGCTTTCTTT

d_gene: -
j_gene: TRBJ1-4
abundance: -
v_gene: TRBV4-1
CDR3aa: CASTSEGGGEKLFF
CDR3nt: TGCGCCAGCACCTCTGAGGGCGGGGGTGAAAAACTGTTTTTT